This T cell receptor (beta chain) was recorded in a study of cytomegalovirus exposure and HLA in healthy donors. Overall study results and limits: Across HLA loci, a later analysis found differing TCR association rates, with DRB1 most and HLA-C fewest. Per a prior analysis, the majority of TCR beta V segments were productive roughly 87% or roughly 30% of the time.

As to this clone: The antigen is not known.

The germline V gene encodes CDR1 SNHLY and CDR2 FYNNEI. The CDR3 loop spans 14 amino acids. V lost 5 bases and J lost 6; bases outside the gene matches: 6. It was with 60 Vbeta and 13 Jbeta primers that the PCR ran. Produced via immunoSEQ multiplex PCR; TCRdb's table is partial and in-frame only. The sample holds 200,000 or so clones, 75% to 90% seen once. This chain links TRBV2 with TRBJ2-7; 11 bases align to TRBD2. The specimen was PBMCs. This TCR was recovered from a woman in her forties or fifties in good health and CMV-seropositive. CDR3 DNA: TGTGCCAGCAGTACTAGCGGGAGTTCCGGCGAGCAGTACTTC. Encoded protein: CASSTSGSSGEQYF.